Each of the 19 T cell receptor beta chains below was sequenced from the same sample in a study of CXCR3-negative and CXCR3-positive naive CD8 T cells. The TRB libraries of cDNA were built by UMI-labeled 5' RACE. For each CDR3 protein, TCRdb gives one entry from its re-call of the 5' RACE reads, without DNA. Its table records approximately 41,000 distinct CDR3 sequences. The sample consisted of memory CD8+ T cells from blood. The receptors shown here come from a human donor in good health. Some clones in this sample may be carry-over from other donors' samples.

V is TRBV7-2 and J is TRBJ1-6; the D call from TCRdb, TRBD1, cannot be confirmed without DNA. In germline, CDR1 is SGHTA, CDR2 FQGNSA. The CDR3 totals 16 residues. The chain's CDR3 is CASSLRSPHIASPLHF.

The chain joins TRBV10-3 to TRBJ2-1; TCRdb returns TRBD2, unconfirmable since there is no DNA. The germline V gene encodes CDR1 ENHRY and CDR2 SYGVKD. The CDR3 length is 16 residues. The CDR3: CAISARTSSSYNEQFF.

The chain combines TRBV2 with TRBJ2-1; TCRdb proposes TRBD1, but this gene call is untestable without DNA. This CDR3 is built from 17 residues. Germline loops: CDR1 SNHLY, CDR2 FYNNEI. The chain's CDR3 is CASSSDRAPSSYNEQFF.

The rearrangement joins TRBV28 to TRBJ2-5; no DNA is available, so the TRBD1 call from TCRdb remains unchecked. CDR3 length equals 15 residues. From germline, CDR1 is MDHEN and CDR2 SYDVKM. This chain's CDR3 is CASSETGVVQETQYF.

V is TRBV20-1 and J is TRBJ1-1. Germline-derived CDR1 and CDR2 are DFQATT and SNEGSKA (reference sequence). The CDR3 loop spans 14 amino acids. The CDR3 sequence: CSARVGGSSTEAFF.

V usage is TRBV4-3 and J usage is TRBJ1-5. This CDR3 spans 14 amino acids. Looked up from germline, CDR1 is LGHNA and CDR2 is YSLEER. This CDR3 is CASSQEPGNQPQHF.

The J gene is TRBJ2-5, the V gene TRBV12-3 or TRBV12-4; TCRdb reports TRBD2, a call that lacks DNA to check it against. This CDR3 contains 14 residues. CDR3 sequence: CASSFSGGAETQYF.

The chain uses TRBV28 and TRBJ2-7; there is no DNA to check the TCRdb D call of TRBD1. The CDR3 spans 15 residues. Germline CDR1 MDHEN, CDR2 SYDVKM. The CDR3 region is CASSFRTGGPYEQYF.

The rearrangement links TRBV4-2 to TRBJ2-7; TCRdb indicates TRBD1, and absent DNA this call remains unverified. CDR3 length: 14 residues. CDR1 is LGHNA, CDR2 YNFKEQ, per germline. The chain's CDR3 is CASSQSRGTGEQYF.

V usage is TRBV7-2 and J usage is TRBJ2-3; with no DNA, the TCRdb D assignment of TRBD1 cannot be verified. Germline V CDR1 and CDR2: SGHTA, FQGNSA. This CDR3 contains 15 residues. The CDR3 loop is CASSPPGMLWDTQYF.

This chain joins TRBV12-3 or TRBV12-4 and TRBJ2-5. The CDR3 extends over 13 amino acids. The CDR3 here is CASSLGERETQYF.

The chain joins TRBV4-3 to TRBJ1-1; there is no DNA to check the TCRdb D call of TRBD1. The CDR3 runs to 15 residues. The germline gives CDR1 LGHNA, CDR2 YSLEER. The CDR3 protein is CASSLDRGRNTEAFF.

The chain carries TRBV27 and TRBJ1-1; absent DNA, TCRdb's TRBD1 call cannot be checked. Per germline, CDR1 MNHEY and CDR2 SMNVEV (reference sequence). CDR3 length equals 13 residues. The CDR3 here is CASSLSGAAEAFF.

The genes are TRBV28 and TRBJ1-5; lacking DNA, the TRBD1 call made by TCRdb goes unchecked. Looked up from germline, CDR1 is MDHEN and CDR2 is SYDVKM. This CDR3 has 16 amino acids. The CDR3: CASRRPNDPGNQPQHF.

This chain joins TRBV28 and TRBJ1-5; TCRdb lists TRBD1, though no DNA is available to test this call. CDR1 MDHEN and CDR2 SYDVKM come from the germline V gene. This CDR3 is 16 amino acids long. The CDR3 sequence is CASSLGGFLGNQPQHF.

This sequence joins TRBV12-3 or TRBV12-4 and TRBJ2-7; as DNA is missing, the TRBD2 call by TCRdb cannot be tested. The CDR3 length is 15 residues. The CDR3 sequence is CASSLASLAAYEQYF.

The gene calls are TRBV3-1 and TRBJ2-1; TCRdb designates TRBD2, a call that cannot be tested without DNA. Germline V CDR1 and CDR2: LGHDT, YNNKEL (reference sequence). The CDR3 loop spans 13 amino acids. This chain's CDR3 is CASSLSSGREQFF.

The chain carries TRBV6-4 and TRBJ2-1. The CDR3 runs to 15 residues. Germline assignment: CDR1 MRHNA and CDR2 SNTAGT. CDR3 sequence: CASSDSGSSYNEQFF.

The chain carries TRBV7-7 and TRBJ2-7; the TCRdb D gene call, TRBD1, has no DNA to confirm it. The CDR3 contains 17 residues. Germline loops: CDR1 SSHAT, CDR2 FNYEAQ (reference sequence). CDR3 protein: CASSLGYSETGGYEQYF.